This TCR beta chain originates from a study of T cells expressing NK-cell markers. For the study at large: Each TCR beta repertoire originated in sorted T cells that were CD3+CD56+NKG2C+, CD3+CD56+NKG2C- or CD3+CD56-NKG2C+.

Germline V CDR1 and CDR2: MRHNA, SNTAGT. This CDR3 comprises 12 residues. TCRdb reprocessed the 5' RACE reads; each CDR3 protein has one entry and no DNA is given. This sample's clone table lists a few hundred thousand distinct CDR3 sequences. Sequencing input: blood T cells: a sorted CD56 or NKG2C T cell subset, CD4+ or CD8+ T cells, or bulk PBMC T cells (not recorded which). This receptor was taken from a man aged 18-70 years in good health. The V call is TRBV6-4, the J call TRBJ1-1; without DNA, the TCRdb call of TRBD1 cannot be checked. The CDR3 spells CASSEGAQSAFF.